This is a list of T cell receptor beta chains from one sample in a study of shared clonotypes between healthy human individuals. Assay: immunoSEQ multiplex PCR; the TCRdb copy retains only in-frame clones and omits some. The data hold 700,000 to 950,000 clones, with about 96% observed a single time. Sequences were obtained from naive CD8+ T cells sorted from blood. The receptors here all came from a man under 40 in good health. CDR3s include the opening cysteine and the closing phenylalanine or tryptophan. Fields, in order: D gene, J gene, clone size, V gene, CDR3 DNA, CDR3 protein. A D gene is named only where the DNA matches it firmly. The size entry is marked missing in some rows and otherwise reads once, few, many or a size class.

D gene: TRBD2; J gene: TRBJ2-5; clone size: -; V gene: TRBV28; CDR3 DNA: TGTGCCAGCACTAGCGGGAGGGCCTCCCAAGAGACCCAGTACTTC; CDR3 protein: CASTSGRASQETQYF
D gene: -; J gene: TRBJ1-5; clone size: once; V gene: TRBV28; CDR3 DNA: TGTGCCAGCGGCTTGACAGGAGGGTCCAATCAGCCCCAGCATTTT; CDR3 protein: CASGLTGGSNQPQHF
D gene: -; J gene: TRBJ2-1; clone size: -; V gene: TRBV27; CDR3 DNA: TGTGCCAGCAGTCTCTCCTCCTACAATGAGCAGTTCTTC; CDR3 protein: CASSLSSYNEQFF
D gene: -; J gene: TRBJ2-7; clone size: -; V gene: TRBV18; CDR3 DNA: TGTGCCAGCTCACCGACGATATCCTCCTACGAGCAGTACTTC; CDR3 protein: CASSPTISSYEQYF
D gene: -; J gene: TRBJ1-5; clone size: -; V gene: TRBV27; CDR3 DNA: TGTGCCAGCAGTGTCGACAGAAATCAGCCCCAGCATTTT; CDR3 protein: CASSVDRNQPQHF
D gene: TRBD1; J gene: TRBJ1-2; clone size: -; V gene: TRBV11-2; CDR3 DNA: TGTGCCAGCAGCTCAACGGCAGGGGGCGGCTACACCTTC; CDR3 protein: CASSSTAGGGYTF
D gene: -; J gene: TRBJ1-5; clone size: -; V gene: TRBV19; CDR3 DNA: TGTGCCAGGAGCAGAGACAGGTTCGGGTATAGCAATCAGCCCCAGCATTTT; CDR3 protein: CARSRDRFGYSNQPQHF
D gene: TRBD1; J gene: TRBJ2-7; clone size: -; V gene: TRBV27; CDR3 DNA: TGTGCCAGCCAGGGACAGGGCCACGAGCAGTACTTC; CDR3 protein: CASQGQGHEQYF
D gene: TRBD1; J gene: TRBJ2-2; clone size: -; V gene: TRBV15; CDR3 DNA: TGTGCCACCAGCAGAGATCTGGGGACAGGGTTTGCCGGGGAGCTGTTTTTT; CDR3 protein: CATSRDLGTGFAGELFF
D gene: TRBD1; J gene: TRBJ2-7; clone size: -; V gene: TRBV5-4; CDR3 DNA: TGTGCCAGCAGCCCTAGACAGGGATTGACGTACGAGCAGTACTTC; CDR3 protein: CASSPRQGLTYEQYF
D gene: -; J gene: TRBJ2-7; clone size: -; V gene: TRBV10-2; CDR3 DNA: TGCGCCAGCAGCCCCGGACCGACCTACGAGCAGTACTTC; CDR3 protein: CASSPGPTYEQYF
D gene: TRBD2; J gene: TRBJ2-3; clone size: -; V gene: TRBV7-8; CDR3 DNA: TGTGCCAGCAGCTTAGCGATTGAGGCGGGAGCGCGGGATACGCAGTATTTT; CDR3 protein: CASSLAIEAGARDTQYF
D gene: -; J gene: TRBJ2-7; clone size: -; V gene: TRBV11-2; CDR3 DNA: TGTGCCAGCAGCTTAGATATGTGGCGGGATAACGGTTACGAGCAGTACTTC; CDR3 protein: CASSLDMWRDNGYEQYF
D gene: -; J gene: TRBJ2-7; clone size: -; V gene: TRBV2; CDR3 DNA: TGTGCCAGCAGTGAAGTCAGGGACTACGAGCAGTACTTC; CDR3 protein: CASSEVRDYEQYF
D gene: -; J gene: TRBJ2-1; clone size: -; V gene: TRBV10-2; CDR3 DNA: TGCGCCAGCAGTCTGTACAATGAGCAGTTCTTC; CDR3 protein: CASSLYNEQFF
D gene: TRBD1; J gene: TRBJ2-1; clone size: -; V gene: TRBV27; CDR3 DNA: TGTGCCAGCAGCCGCAGGGGGCTTTACAATGAGCAGTTCTTC; CDR3 protein: CASSRRGLYNEQFF
D gene: TRBD2; J gene: TRBJ2-1; clone size: -; V gene: TRBV15; CDR3 DNA: TGTGCCACCAGCAGAGTTGGGCAGGCGGGAGTCCCGGGGAATGAGCAGTTCTTC; CDR3 protein: CATSRVGQAGVPGNEQFF
D gene: -; J gene: TRBJ2-1; clone size: -; V gene: TRBV2; CDR3 DNA: TGTGCCAGCAGTGAAGAGGGCAGGGGCAATGAGCAGTTCTTC; CDR3 protein: CASSEEGRGNEQFF
D gene: -; J gene: TRBJ2-1; clone size: -; V gene: TRBV6-1; CDR3 DNA: TGTGCCAGCAGCGGAGTAAGGGTTGGGGACAATGAGCAGTTCTTC; CDR3 protein: CASSGVRVGDNEQFF
D gene: -; J gene: TRBJ2-7; clone size: once; V gene: TRBV4-1; CDR3 DNA: TGCGCCAGCAGCCCCCTGGCAGGTCTAAACTACGAGCAGTACTTC; CDR3 protein: CASSPLAGLNYEQYF
D gene: TRBD1; J gene: TRBJ1-2; clone size: -; V gene: TRBV27; CDR3 DNA: TGTGCCAGCAAACTACAGGGGGCACGTGGGGACTATGGCTACACCTTC; CDR3 protein: CASKLQGARGDYGYTF
D gene: TRBD1; J gene: TRBJ2-7; clone size: -; V gene: TRBV27; CDR3 DNA: TGTGCCAGCAGTCTATCCGGGACAGGACTCTACGAGCAGTACTTC; CDR3 protein: CASSLSGTGLYEQYF
D gene: -; J gene: TRBJ2-2; clone size: once; V gene: TRBV15; CDR3 DNA: TGTGCCACCAGCGCCCGCGGGAAGGGGTCCGGGGAGCTGTTTTTT; CDR3 protein: CATSARGKGSGELFF
D gene: -; J gene: TRBJ1-4; clone size: -; V gene: TRBV7-8; CDR3 DNA: TGTGCCAGCAGCTTAGCTTCCGGGTCTCATAATGAAAAACTGTTTTTT; CDR3 protein: CASSLASGSHNEKLFF
D gene: TRBD2; J gene: TRBJ2-3; clone size: once; V gene: TRBV7-2; CDR3 DNA: TGTGCCAGCAGCTTATCTAGCGGAAGCACAGATACGCAGTATTTT; CDR3 protein: CASSLSSGSTDTQYF
D gene: -; J gene: TRBJ1-3; clone size: -; V gene: TRBV5-4; CDR3 DNA: TGTGCCAGCAGCTTGGGGGCAGGGTCTGGAAACACCATATATTTT; CDR3 protein: CASSLGAGSGNTIYF
D gene: -; J gene: TRBJ2-7; clone size: -; V gene: TRBV4-1; CDR3 DNA: TGCGCCAGCAGCCTTAACATACAAAGCTCCTACGAGCAGTACTTC; CDR3 protein: CASSLNIQSSYEQYF
D gene: -; J gene: TRBJ2-7; clone size: -; V gene: TRBV28; CDR3 DNA: TGTGCCAGCAGCCCTACAGGATCCTACGAGCAGTACTTC; CDR3 protein: CASSPTGSYEQYF
D gene: TRBD1; J gene: TRBJ2-3; clone size: -; V gene: TRBV6-5; CDR3 DNA: TGTGCCAGCTCGGGGGACAGGGGATCAGATACGCAGTATTTT; CDR3 protein: CASSGDRGSDTQYF
D gene: -; J gene: TRBJ1-2; clone size: once; V gene: TRBV7-9; CDR3 DNA: TGTGCCAGCAGCTTAGCCGGAGGGGACACGGACAGTGGCTACGGCTTC; CDR3 protein: CASSLAGGDTDSGYGF
D gene: TRBD1; J gene: TRBJ1-1; clone size: once; V gene: TRBV7-9; CDR3 DNA: TGTGCCAGCAGCTTAGTGGGGACAGGGCGGGTTGCCGCTGAAGCTTTCTTT; CDR3 protein: CASSLVGTGRVAAEAFF
D gene: TRBD1; J gene: TRBJ2-7; clone size: -; V gene: TRBV11-2; CDR3 DNA: TGTGCCAGCAGCTACGGGAGGACAGGGGCCTACGAGCAGTACTTC; CDR3 protein: CASSYGRTGAYEQYF
D gene: -; J gene: TRBJ1-1; clone size: -; V gene: TRBV27; CDR3 DNA: TGTGCCAGCAGTGTTGGGACTGAAGCTTTCTTT; CDR3 protein: CASSVGTEAFF
D gene: TRBD2; J gene: TRBJ2-1; clone size: -; V gene: TRBV11-3; CDR3 DNA: TGTGCCAGCAGCTTATTGGCTAGCGGGAGTAGTGAGCAGTTCTTC; CDR3 protein: CASSLLASGSSEQFF
D gene: TRBD1; J gene: TRBJ1-1; clone size: -; V gene: TRBV7-8; CDR3 DNA: TGTGCCAGCAGCTTCGAGGGGGCGTTAACTGAAGCTTTCTTT; CDR3 protein: CASSFEGALTEAFF
D gene: TRBD2; J gene: TRBJ2-1; clone size: -; V gene: TRBV15; CDR3 DNA: TGTGCGACAGGACTAGCGGACTCCCGGAGCTCCTACAATGAGCAGTTCTTC; CDR3 protein: CATGLADSRSSYNEQFF
D gene: -; J gene: TRBJ1-1; clone size: -; V gene: TRBV29-1; CDR3 DNA: TGCAGCGCTCGGGCCAGGTCAATGAACACTGAAGCTTTCTTT; CDR3 protein: CSARARSMNTEAFF
D gene: -; J gene: TRBJ2-1; clone size: -; V gene: TRBV2; CDR3 DNA: TGTGCCACCTGGGAGGTGGGGAATGAGCAGTTCTTC; CDR3 protein: CATWEVGNEQFF
D gene: -; J gene: TRBJ2-7; clone size: -; V gene: TRBV18; CDR3 DNA: TGTGCCAGCTCACCACCGAGGGCAGGGGCAATCTACGAGCAGTACTTC; CDR3 protein: CASSPPRAGAIYEQYF
D gene: TRBD1; J gene: TRBJ2-7; clone size: once; V gene: TRBV6-1; CDR3 DNA: TGTGCCAGCACCTCCGGGACAGATGATCGCTACGAGCAGTACTTC; CDR3 protein: CASTSGTDDRYEQYF
D gene: TRBD2; J gene: TRBJ2-7; clone size: -; V gene: TRBV11-2; CDR3 DNA: TGTGCCAGCAGCTATTCTGGGACTAGCGGCGAGCAGTACTTC; CDR3 protein: CASSYSGTSGEQYF
D gene: -; J gene: TRBJ1-4; clone size: -; V gene: TRBV9; CDR3 DNA: TGTGCCAGCAGCGTAGGAGGGGGTGGACTACAGGAAAAACTGTTTTTT; CDR3 protein: CASSVGGGGLQEKLFF
D gene: -; J gene: TRBJ2-4; clone size: -; V gene: TRBV5-5; CDR3 DNA: TGTGCCAGCAGCTTGGAGGCAGCCGTTAACTTTTACATTCAGTACTTC; CDR3 protein: CASSLEAAVNFYIQYF
D gene: -; J gene: TRBJ2-7; clone size: -; V gene: TRBV21-1; CDR3 DNA: TGTGCCAGCAGCAAACCGGGACTAGCGGGAGGTTCTCTCGAGCAGTACTTC; CDR3 protein: CASSKPGLAGGSLEQYF
D gene: TRBD1; J gene: TRBJ1-3; clone size: -; V gene: TRBV7-8; CDR3 DNA: TGTGCCAGCAGCTACGGACAGGCCTCTGGAAACACCATATATTTT; CDR3 protein: CASSYGQASGNTIYF
D gene: TRBD2; J gene: TRBJ2-7; clone size: -; V gene: TRBV7-6; CDR3 DNA: TGTGCCAGCAGCTTAGCGGCTAGCGGGAGGTACGAGCAGTACTTC; CDR3 protein: CASSLAASGRYEQYF
D gene: TRBD2; J gene: TRBJ2-7; clone size: -; V gene: TRBV4-1; CDR3 DNA: TGCGCCAGCAGCCAAGATTATGGGACTAGCGGGAACTACGAGCAGTACTTC; CDR3 protein: CASSQDYGTSGNYEQYF
D gene: TRBD2; J gene: TRBJ2-1; clone size: once; V gene: TRBV11-2; CDR3 DNA: TGTGCCAGCAGCCATCGGGGGGGCAATGAGCAGTTCTTC; CDR3 protein: CASSHRGGNEQFF
D gene: TRBD2; J gene: TRBJ2-1; clone size: -; V gene: TRBV11-2; CDR3 DNA: TGTGCCAGCAGCTTTCGGACTAGCGGGGACTACAATGAGCAGTTCTTC; CDR3 protein: CASSFRTSGDYNEQFF
D gene: -; J gene: TRBJ2-7; clone size: -; V gene: TRBV29-1; CDR3 DNA: TGCAGCGTCCTAGCTCAGGGCTACGAGCAGTACTTC; CDR3 protein: CSVLAQGYEQYF
D gene: -; J gene: TRBJ1-1; clone size: -; V gene: TRBV7-9; CDR3 DNA: TGTGCCAGCAGTCGGAACCGTGAAGCTTTCTTT; CDR3 protein: CASSRNREAFF
D gene: -; J gene: TRBJ2-7; clone size: -; V gene: TRBV4-3; CDR3 DNA: TGCGCCAGCAGCCAAGATGGAGGGGGGGCCTACGAGCAGTACTTC; CDR3 protein: CASSQDGGGAYEQYF
D gene: -; J gene: TRBJ2-1; clone size: -; V gene: TRBV2; CDR3 DNA: TGTGCCAGCAGGTGGTTTGATGAGCAGTTCTTC; CDR3 protein: CASRWFDEQFF
D gene: TRBD2; J gene: TRBJ2-1; clone size: -; V gene: TRBV7-6; CDR3 DNA: TGTGCCAGCAGCTTAGGACTAGCGGGCTACAATGAGCAGTTCTTC; CDR3 protein: CASSLGLAGYNEQFF
D gene: -; J gene: TRBJ2-5; clone size: once; V gene: TRBV5-1; CDR3 DNA: TGCGCCAGCAGCTTGGGGAGCCTTTTAATGAAGACCCAGTACTTC; CDR3 protein: CASSLGSLLMKTQYF
D gene: -; J gene: TRBJ2-1; clone size: -; V gene: TRBV9; CDR3 DNA: TGTGCCAGCAGCGACGCCCCCCATGAGCAGTTCTTC; CDR3 protein: CASSDAPHEQFF